The 26 T cell receptor beta chains reported below all come from one sample, sequenced in a study of metastatic and nonmetastatic thyroid tumors. From the PCR reads, TCRdb re-called clones with MiXCR. Here the sample spans approximately 9,500 clones, under 35% being singletons. Each patient came to thyroid surgery without any prior treatment (of any kind). The specimen sequenced was tumor tissue. The receptors derive from a female donor with papillary thyroid cancer or a benign thyroid nodule (not recorded which). Some clones in this sample may be carry-over from other donors' samples.

Sample share makes this clone medium-sized. The V gene is TRBV7-2, the J gene TRBJ1-2, with 7 nucleotides matching TRBD1. With 5 bases clipped from V and 1 base from J, the junction kept 4 bases outside the gene matches. Germline values: CDR1 SGHTA, CDR2 FQGNSA. The CDR3 contains 14 residues. CDR3: CASSRDRDNYGYTF. CDR3 bases: TGTGCCAGCAGCCGGGACAGAGATAACTATGGCTACACCTTC.

This clone has only a few counts. Compared with germline, one end of the junction differs, possibly owing to a read error. V gene TRBV19 combines with J gene TRBJ1-2, with TRBD1 as a possible D gene (6 bases). Per the germline V gene, CDR1 is LNHDA and CDR2 is SQIVND (reference sequence). The CDR3 loop spans 13 amino acids. DNA of the CDR3: TGTTCCAGTATTATACCAGGGGATTCTTGCTACACCTTC. Amino acids: CSSIIPGDSCYTF.

The table lists this clone with a few counts. V and J are TRBV6-1 and TRBJ2-7, with 9 positions matching TRBD1. The trim removed 6 bases at V and 4 bases at J, leaving 10 bases unmatched. Germline CDR1 MNHNS, CDR2 SASEGT. This CDR3 region has 15 residues. The CDR3 sequence: CASSEQGAPNYEQYF. The DNA for the CDR3 is TGTGCCAGCAGCGAACAGGGGGCACCGAATTACGAGCAGTACTTC.

By share of the sample, this clone is medium-sized. This chain connects TRBV11-3 to TRBJ1-3; D gene uncertain. CDR1 is SGHNT, CDR2 YENEEA, per germline. Trimming left V 5 bases short and J 0 bases short, with 14 bases between. There are 16 residues in the CDR3. The CDR3 reads CASSPRGSVSGNTIYF. The CDR3 region has the DNA TGTGCCAGCAGCCCCCGTGGCAGTGTCTCTGGAAACACCATATATTTT.

This clone was seen many times. The genes are TRBV19 and TRBJ2-5, with 10 bases lining up with TRBD2. V gave up 5 bases and J gave up 5 bases; unmatched junction bases: 11. This CDR3 spans 16 amino acids. Germline V lookup: CDR1 LNHDA, CDR2 SQIVND (reference sequence). In DNA, the CDR3 is TGTGCCAGTAGTCTAAAGGGACTAGCGCGAAGCGAGACCCAGTACTTC. This sequence encodes CASSLKGLARSETQYF.

Within the sample, this clone is medium-sized. The chain employs TRBV20-1 and TRBJ2-2, with a possible D match to TRBD1 (6 bases). The CDR3 length is 14 residues. Germline V gene sequence: CDR1 DFQATT, CDR2 SNEGSKA (reference sequence). The V and J ends lost 0 bases and 8 bases respectively, with 13 bases between them. CDR3 sequence (DNA): TGCAGTGCTAGAGATAACAGGGCAGGAGGGGAGCTGTTTTTT. Its translation is CSARDNRAGGELFF.

This clone qualifies as medium-sized (0.01 to 0.1%). The chain recombines TRBV7-3 with TRBJ2-2; D is unresolved. This CDR3 comprises 13 residues. From germline, CDR1 is SGHTA and CDR2 FQGTGA. The V end lost 2 bases, the J end lost 4 bases, and 5 bases lay between the germline ends. The CDR3 loop is CASSLWSTGELFF. The CDR3 DNA follows: TGTGCCAGCAGCTTATGGAGCACCGGGGAGCTGTTTTTT.

The chain has TRBV20-1 and TRBJ2-3; D is unresolved. CDR3 size: 12 residues. V lost 2 bases and J 6 bases, leaving 9 bases between the germline ends. Germline V gene data show CDR1 as DFQATT and CDR2 as SNEGSKA (reference sequence). In DNA form, the CDR3 reads TGCAGTGCTAGATCCTTGCTGGATACGCAGTATTTT. This gives the protein CSARSLLDTQYF.

This clone ranks as medium-sized. The chain employs TRBV27 and TRBJ2-1; no clear D. The CDR3 spans 18 residues. In germline, CDR1 is MNHEY, CDR2 SMNVEV (reference sequence). V lost 2 bases and J 5 bases, leaving 22 bases between the germline ends. The CDR3 DNA is TGTGCCAGCAGTTTACGGTGGGTGGAGACTCCTAATCACAATGAGCAGTTCTTC. This codes for CASSLRWVETPNHNEQFF.

The chain employs TRBV11-3 and TRBJ2-7; perhaps TRBD2 as D (6 bases). The CDR3 spans 15 residues. CDR1 is SGHNT and CDR2 is YENEEA in the germline V gene. V lost 1 base to trimming and J lost 3 bases, with 13 bases between them. For the CDR3, the DNA is TGTGCCAGCAGCTTAGGGAGGGGCCCGAGCTACGAGCAGTACTTC. It specifies CASSLGRGPSYEQYF.

This clone has only a few counts. V gene TRBV28 combines with J gene TRBJ2-7; D perhaps matches TRBD2 (5 bases). The CDR3 covers 15 residues. The V gene lost 3 bases and the J gene lost 5 bases, with 17 bases spanning the gap. Germline V gives CDR1 MDHEN, CDR2 SYDVKM. The CDR3 bases are TGTGCCAGCAGTTTTTATTCGGGGTGGGCCCACGAGCAGTACTTC. Protein sequence: CASSFYSGWAHEQYF.

This clone qualifies as medium-sized. This chain links TRBV30 with TRBJ1-6; D remains unclear. The germline CDR1 and CDR2 sequences are GTSNPN and SVGIG (reference sequence). This CDR3 is built from 12 residues. The V end lost 0 bases, the J end lost 7 bases, and 4 bases lay between the germline ends. The CDR3 bases are TGTGCCTGGAGTGTATGGAATTCACCCCTCCACTTT. It translates to CAWSVWNSPLHF.

In this sample, this clone turned up a few times. The V call is TRBV18, the J call TRBJ1-5; weak D call: TRBD1 (5 bases). Germline CDR1 KGHSH, CDR2 LQKENI. CDR3 length: 15 residues. V lost 4 bases and J lost 7, with 17 bases in between. The DNA of the CDR3 is TGTGCCAGCTCACGGGGCCTCCGGGGCGGGCAGCCCCAGCATTTT. Amino acids: CASSRGLRGGQPQHF.

CDR3 residues: CATSRERGYQETQYF. The CDR3 DNA reads as TGTGCCACCAGCAGAGAACGGGGGTACCAAGAGACCCAGTACTTC. The chain uses TRBV15 and TRBJ2-5; D might be TRBD2 (6 bases). The ends were cut back, 0 bases at V and 0 bases at J, with 8 bases in the middle. The V gene's germline CDR1 is LNHNV and CDR2 YYDKDF (reference sequence). The CDR3 is 15 residues long.

V is TRBV12-3 or TRBV12-4 and J is TRBJ2-7; weak D call: TRBD1 (5 bases). This CDR3 comprises 13 residues. The V end lost 3 bases, the J end lost 6 bases, and 12 bases lay between the germline ends. In nucleotides, the CDR3 is TGTGCCAGCAGTTTTGGGTCAGGGCCCGAGCAGTACTTC. Translated: CASSFGSGPEQYF.

The genes are TRBV28 and TRBJ2-6, with D unresolved. This CDR3 region has 15 residues. Trimming stripped 6 bases from V and 5 bases from J, with 14 bases between. Per germline, CDR1 MDHEN and CDR2 SYDVKM. This CDR3 is CASSPFKSWANVLTF. Here the CDR3 DNA reads TGTGCCAGCAGCCCCTTTAAATCTTGGGCCAACGTCCTGACTTTC.

Sample share makes this clone medium-sized. J is TRBJ2-7 and V is TRBV7-9, with 9 bases identical to TRBD2. From germline, CDR1 is SEHNR and CDR2 FQNEAQ (reference sequence). The CDR3 length is 15 residues. The V and J ends lost 5 bases and 3 bases, in that order; junction bases with no gene match: 8. This chain's CDR3 is CASSDPRLADYEQYF. The CDR3 DNA is TGTGCCAGCAGCGACCCCCGACTAGCGGACTACGAGCAGTACTTC.

This clone was seen a handful of times. This chain connects TRBV25-1 to TRBJ2-7, with a tentative D call TRBD1 (6 bases). Trimming left V 6 bases short and J 2 bases short, with 14 bases between. CDR3 size: 14 residues. The germline V gene has CDR1 MGHDK and CDR2 SYGVNS. The CDR3 DNA sequence: TGTGCCAGCAGCCGAACTCAGGGGCCCTACGAGCAGTACTTC. Its translation is CASSRTQGPYEQYF.

This clone is labeled as medium-sized. The rearrangement links TRBV10-2 to TRBJ2-1; D is undetermined. Between the trimmed V and J ends, which lost 2 bases and 15 bases, there was a span of 17 bases. CDR3 length equals 13 residues. CDR1 is WSHSY, CDR2 SAAADI, per germline. The CDR3 is CASSEASSRFAFF. The DNA for the CDR3 is TGCGCCAGCAGTGAGGCTAGTAGTCGGTTTGCGTTCTTC.

This clone was seen more than once but under ten times. The chain is built from TRBV6-2 or TRBV6-3 and TRBJ2-7, with D uncertain. The CDR3 extends over 14 amino acids. V dropped 2 bases and J dropped 1 base, with 9 bases sitting between them. Looked up from germline, CDR1 is MNHEY and CDR2 is SVGEGT. Written as DNA, the CDR3 is TGTGCCAGCAGTTACGGGCCGAGGTCCTACGAGCAGTACTTC. It is translated as CASSYGPRSYEQYF.

This clone is termed medium-sized. V gene TRBV20-1 combines with J gene TRBJ2-7, with 8 bases aligning to TRBD2. The CDR3 has 14 amino acids. Germline V gives CDR1 DFQATT, CDR2 SNEGSKA (reference sequence). J was trimmed by 9 bases and V by 6 bases; bases with no gene match: 16. This CDR3 is CSAKTDLAGARQYF. The CDR3 DNA sequence: TGCAGTGCCAAGACAGACCTAGCGGGTGCAAGGCAGTACTTC.

V is TRBV30 and J is TRBJ1-4, with D uncertain. CDR1 is GTSNPN and CDR2 is SVGIG in the germline V gene (reference sequence). V shed 0 bases and J shed 0 bases, with 8 bases lying between them. The CDR3 has 15 residues. CDR3 DNA: TGTGCCTGGAGTGTTGGACTTACAACTAATGAAAAACTGTTTTTT. This codes for CAWSVGLTTNEKLFF.

The chain has TRBV30 and TRBJ2-1; D gene unclear. Looked up from germline, CDR1 is GTSNPN and CDR2 is SVGIG (reference sequence). CDR3 length: 13 amino acids. V lost 2 bases to trimming and J lost 5 bases, with 10 bases between them. The CDR3 is CAWSIGWNNEQFF. CDR3 DNA sequence: TGTGCCTGGAGTATAGGTTGGAACAATGAGCAGTTCTTC.

The rearrangement links TRBV20-1 to TRBJ2-5; no clear D gene. Germline V lookup: CDR1 DFQATT, CDR2 SNEGSKA (reference sequence). The CDR3 has 11 residues. V lost 0 bases and J lost 6, with 5 bases in between. In DNA, the CDR3 is TGCAGTGCTAGAGACGGAAAGACCCAGTACTTC. Amino acids: CSARDGKTQYF.

By frequency in the sample, this clone is medium-sized. The rearrangement joins TRBV6-1 to TRBJ1-4; D might be TRBD1 (5 bases). The CDR3 has 14 residues. With 6 bases removed from V and 3 bases from J, the gap between germline ends came to 11 bases. CDR1 is MNHNS and CDR2 is SASEGT in the germline V gene. In DNA, the CDR3 is TGTGCCAGCAGAGCGGGACCCTCTAATGAAAAACTGTTTTTT. It encodes CASRAGPSNEKLFF.

This clone occurred a few times. A read error may be the cause here, since a much bigger clone is one base away. The chain is built from TRBV19 and TRBJ1-2, with TRBD1 as a possible D gene (5 bases). The CDR3 spans 15 residues. Per germline, CDR1 LNHDA and CDR2 SQIVND (reference sequence). V shed 2 bases and J shed 0 bases, with 10 bases lying between them. Here the CDR3 DNA reads TGTGCCAGTAGTATACAGGGAGCCCCTAACTATGGCTACACCTTC. This translates into CASSIQGAPNYGYTF.